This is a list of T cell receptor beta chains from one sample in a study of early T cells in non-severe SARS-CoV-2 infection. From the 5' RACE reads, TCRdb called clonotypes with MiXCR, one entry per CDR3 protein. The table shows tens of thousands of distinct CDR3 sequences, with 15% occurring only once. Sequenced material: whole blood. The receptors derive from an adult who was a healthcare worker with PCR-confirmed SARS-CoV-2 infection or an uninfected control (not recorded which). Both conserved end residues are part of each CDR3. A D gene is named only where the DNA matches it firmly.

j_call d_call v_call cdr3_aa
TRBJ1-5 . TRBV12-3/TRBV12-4 CASSKDTNSNQPQHF
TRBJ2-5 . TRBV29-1 CSVLTIQETQYF
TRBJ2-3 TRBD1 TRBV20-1 CSAPRTGLDTQYF
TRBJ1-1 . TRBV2 CASSERSQGGTEAFF
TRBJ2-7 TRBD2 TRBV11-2 CASSGTGGPYEQYF
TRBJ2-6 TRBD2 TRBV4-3 CASSQNRLAGVSGANVLTF
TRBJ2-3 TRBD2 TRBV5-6 CASSLLGLAGGTDTQYF
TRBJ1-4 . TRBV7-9 CASGVMFF
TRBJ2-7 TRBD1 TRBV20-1 CSAKDRNHEQYF
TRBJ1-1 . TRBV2 CASTRELRTEAFF
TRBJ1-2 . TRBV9 CASSGTDSYGYTF
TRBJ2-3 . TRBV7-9 CASSLVLSGGTDTQYF
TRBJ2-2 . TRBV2 CASRERDRLVGTGELFF
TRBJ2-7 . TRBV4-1 CASSVGGMNEQYF
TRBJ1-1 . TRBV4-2 CASSQTINTEAFF
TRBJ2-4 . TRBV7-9 CASSPTLISAKNIQYF
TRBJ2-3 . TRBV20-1 CSARDHLGYTDTQYF
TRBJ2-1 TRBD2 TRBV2 CASSVPSGRGNEQFF